This T cell receptor beta chain appears in the sequencing data of a study of blood T cell repertoires in COVID-19. The V gene lost 4 bases and the J gene lost 4 bases, with 9 bases spanning the gap. Per the germline V gene, CDR1 is SGHRS and CDR2 is YFSETQ. The CDR3 extends over 13 amino acids. The assay was immunoSEQ multiplex PCR, and TCRdb's table has in-frame clones only and misses some. Of around 150,000 clones in the sample, 82% were seen once. V and J are TRBV5-1 and TRBJ1-3; no clear D. The sample consisted of peripheral blood. This clonotype originated in a woman older than 75 with acute or convalescent COVID-19. The CDR3 region has the DNA TGCGCCAGCAGCCTTCCGGAGGGAAACACCATATATTTT. As protein: CASSLPEGNTIYF.